The 24 T cell receptor beta chains given below trace back to one sample, sequenced in a study of T cells in tumors and immune-related adverse events. TCRdb's copy holds only in-frame clones and misses some; the assay was immunoSEQ multiplex PCR. This table holds thousands of clones, around 80% found once. The material sequenced was skin tissue, taken from a patient treated with anti-PD-1 therapy. The receptors come from a female donor with metastatic renal cell carcinoma.

Of note for this clone: No DNA is shown, since the ends of the CDR3 on it are uncertain; the CDR3 is the one TCRdb lists. The chain links TRBV28 to TRBJ2-7; the table calls TRBD1, which could not be checked here. Germline lookup yields CDR1 MDHEN and CDR2 SYDVKM. The CDR3 totals 14 residues, both ends included. CDR3 region: CASSSSDRVHEQYF.

V and J are TRBV4-3 and TRBJ2-3; no clear D. V lost 0 bases and J 2 bases, leaving 6 bases between the germline ends. This CDR3 has 14 amino acids. Looked up from germline, CDR1 is LGHNA and CDR2 is YSLEER. CDR3 residues: CASSQDALTDTQYF. DNA of the CDR3: TGCGCCAGCAGCCAAGATGCACTCACAGATACGCAGTATTTT.

The chain couples TRBV4-2 to TRBJ2-7; 9 bases agree with TRBD1. V was clipped by 4 bases and J by 2 bases; unmatched bases: 6. Germline V gene data show CDR1 as LGHNA and CDR2 as YNFKEQ. The CDR3 totals 15 residues. CDR3 nucleotide sequence: TGTGCCAGCAGCCGGACCGGGACAGGGACCTACGAGCAGTACTTC. It codes for CASSRTGTGTYEQYF.

The V call is TRBV18, the J call TRBJ2-5, with 7 bases that match TRBD1. The CDR3 extends over 14 amino acids. The ends lost 2 bases at V and 2 bases at J; junction bases unmatched: 2. Germline V lookup: CDR1 KGHSH, CDR2 LQKENI. The CDR3 DNA sequence: TGTGCCAGCTCACCAGACAGGGTGCAAGAGACCCAGTACTTC. It encodes CASSPDRVQETQYF.

This clone was detected only a few times. V and J are TRBV7-2 and TRBJ1-2; D is unclear. The CDR3 consists of 14 residues. CDR1 SGHTA and CDR2 FQGNSA come from the germline V gene. V dropped 5 bases and J dropped 2 bases, with 12 bases sitting between them. The CDR3 spells CASSLRRGNYGYTF. The CDR3 DNA follows: TGTGCCAGCAGCCTCCGGCGGGGAAACTATGGCTACACCTTC.

V and J are TRBV12-5 and TRBJ1-1; D call uncertain. CDR1 is LGHNT and CDR2 is FRNRAP in the germline V gene. V was clipped by 6 bases and J by 0 bases, with 11 bases between them. The CDR3 consists of 14 residues. CDR3 sequence: CASGPQYMNTEAFF. The CDR3 region has the DNA TGTGCTAGTGGCCCGCAGTATATGAACACTGAAGCTTTCTTT.

The chain links TRBV5-1 to TRBJ2-5; perhaps TRBD1 as D (5 bases). The better agreement between TRBJ2-7 and the DNA end casts doubt on the J call. Germline V gene sequence: CDR1 SGHRS, CDR2 YFSETQ. The CDR3 is 14 amino acids. The DNA of the CDR3 is TGCGCCAGCAGCTTGGCGCAGGGCACCTACGAGCAGTACTTC. As protein: CASSLAQGTYEQYF.

The J gene is TRBJ2-7, the V gene TRBV28; 7 nucleotides agree with TRBD2. CDR3 length: 14 amino acids. Trimming took 3 bases from V and 7 from J; bases not matched to a gene: 9. Germline values: CDR1 MDHEN, CDR2 SYDVKM. In DNA, the CDR3 is TGTGCCAGCAGTTTCGCTGGGAGGGCCTGGGAGCAGTACTTC. Translation: CASSFAGRAWEQYF.

This clone was picked up a small number of times. This rearrangement joins TRBV5-1 to TRBJ2-7; no clear D gene. CDR3 size: 15 residues. Germline assignment: CDR1 SGHRS and CDR2 YFSETQ. V lost 2 bases and J lost 5, with 17 bases in between. CDR3 sequence: CASSFLGVPVDEQYF. In nucleotides, the CDR3 is TGCGCCAGCAGCTTCCTCGGTGTTCCAGTAGACGAGCAGTACTTC.

This rearrangement joins TRBV4-1 to TRBJ2-7, with 9 nucleotides matching TRBD2. The CDR3 has 16 residues. Germline trimming cut 1 base from V and 5 bases from J; bases unmatched to any gene: 9. Germline lookup yields CDR1 MGHRA and CDR2 YSYEKL. CDR3 coding DNA: TGCGCCAGCAGCCAAGGGATAGCGGGAGTGGTCCACGAGCAGTACTTC. Its protein is CASSQGIAGVVHEQYF.

The J gene is TRBJ1-2, the V gene TRBV5-6, with a weak D call TRBD1 (5 bases). The length of the CDR3 is 12 residues. V was pared by 2 bases and J by 8 bases, with 10 bases between. The germline CDR1 and CDR2 sequences are SGHDT and YYEEEE. The CDR3 coding sequence is TGTGCCAGCAGCTTATGGGGCTACGGCTACACCTTC. It is translated as CASSLWGYGYTF.

This chain uses TRBV19 with TRBJ2-7, with TRBD1 identical over 7 bases. CDR1 and CDR2 (germline): LNHDA, SQIVND (reference sequence). V lost 3 bases, J lost 2 bases, and 4 bases stayed unmatched. This CDR3 comprises 14 residues. The CDR3 loop reads CASSIGTGAYEQYF. The CDR3 DNA follows: TGTGCCAGTAGTATCGGTACAGGGGCCTACGAGCAGTACTTC.

The chain uses TRBV7-6 and TRBJ2-1; a weak D match, TRBD1 (5 bases). V dropped 1 base and J dropped 8 bases, with 12 bases sitting between them. Germline V CDR1 and CDR2: SGHVS, FNYEAQ. The CDR3 length is 14 residues. The CDR3 region is CASSLGEGAYEQFF. CDR3 nucleotide sequence: TGTGCCAGCAGCTTAGGCGAAGGGGCCTATGAGCAGTTCTTC. Complete variable domain (other parts from reference TRBV7-6 and TRBJ2-1): GAGVSQSPRYKVTKRGQDVALRCDPISGHVSLYWYRQALGQGPEFLTYFNYEAQQDKSGLPNDRFSAERPEGSISTLTIQRTEQRDSAMYRCASSLGEGAYEQFFGPGTRLTVL.

The chain has TRBV11-3 and TRBJ2-1; 9 nucleotides align to TRBD2. The CDR3 is made up of 16 amino acids. CDR1 and CDR2 (germline): SGHNT, YENEEA. V shed 0 bases, J shed 9 bases, and the junction held 9 bases outside the gene matches. This CDR3 is CASSLEGSGRPSEQFF. CDR3 nucleotide sequence: TGTGCCAGCAGCTTAGAAGGCAGCGGGAGGCCCTCTGAGCAGTTCTTC. Full variable domain (missing parts from reference TRBV11-3 and TRBJ2-1): EAGVVQSPRYKIIEKKQPVAFWCNPISGHNTLYWYLQNLGQGPELLIRYENEEAVDDSQLPKDRFSAERLKGVDSTLKIQPAELGDSAVYLCASSLEGSGRPSEQFFGPGTRLTVL.

The chain is built from TRBV7-9 and TRBJ1-2; a possible D gene is TRBD1 (6 bases). Germline V lookup: CDR1 SEHNR, CDR2 FQNEAQ (reference sequence). The CDR3 is 13 residues long. The V and J ends lost 5 bases and 5 bases respectively, with 12 bases between them. The CDR3 region is CASSAQTGYGYTF. The CDR3 bases are TGTGCCAGCAGCGCCCAGACAGGATATGGCTACACCTTC.

This clone was counted a few times. The chain joins TRBV5-1 to TRBJ2-2, with TRBD1 matching over 7 bases. The V gene end was trimmed by 4 bases and the J gene end by 3 bases; junction bases not matched to a gene: 6. This CDR3 spans 15 amino acids. Germline CDR1 reads SGHRS; CDR2 reads YFSETQ. CDR3 coding DNA: TGCGCCAGCAGCGTGGGGACAGTCGACACCGGGGAGCTGTTTTTT. It yields the protein CASSVGTVDTGELFF.

V is TRBV5-1 and J is TRBJ1-1, with D tentatively TRBD1 (6 bases). Trimming removed 4 bases from V and 1 base from J, with 14 bases in between. Germline V gives CDR1 SGHRS, CDR2 YFSETQ. The CDR3 sequence is 15 residues long. The CDR3 DNA sequence: TGCGCCAGCAGCCAAACAGGGCCCGGGAACACTGAAGCTTTCTTT. The encoded protein is CASSQTGPGNTEAFF.

The genes are TRBV5-5 and TRBJ1-5, with D maybe TRBD1 (5 bases). V gave up 0 bases and J gave up 1 base, with 11 bases separating them. There are 16 residues in the CDR3. The germline gives CDR1 SGHKS, CDR2 YYEKEE (reference sequence). The CDR3 loop is CASSLAIGGSNQPQHF. The CDR3 DNA sequence: TGTGCCAGCAGCTTGGCCATCGGGGGGAGCAATCAGCCCCAGCATTTT. Using reference TRBV5-5 and TRBJ1-5 for the parts outside the CDR3, the full variable domain is DAGVTQSPTHLIKTRGQQVTLRCSPISGHKSVSWYQQVLGQGPQFIFQYYEKEERGRGNFPDRFSARQFPNYSSELNVNALLLGDSALYLCASSLAIGGSNQPQHFGDGTRLSIL.

Concerning this clone: Mismatch with germline at one junction end may stem from a read error. The chain recombines TRBV10-2 with TRBJ1-1; D uncertain. This CDR3 is 11 amino acids long. Germline CDR1 reads WSHSY; CDR2 reads SAAADI. The CDR3 loop reads CASSESTLNSF. The CDR3 coding sequence is TGCGCCAGCAGTGAGTCGACCCTCAATTCCTTT.

This chain joins TRBV28 and TRBJ2-7; D is unresolved. Per the germline V gene, CDR1 is MDHEN and CDR2 is SYDVKM. Trimming pared 6 bases from V and 0 bases from J, leaving 3 bases between. CDR3 length: 11 residues. As DNA, the CDR3 is TGTGCCAGCAGCCACTCCTACGAGCAGTACTTC. This translates into CASSHSYEQYF.

The rearrangement links TRBV4-1 to TRBJ2-5; TRBD2 aligns across 16 bases. Trimming cost V 2 bases and J 5 bases; bases outside gene matches: 14. Germline loops: CDR1 MGHRA, CDR2 YSYEKL. The length of the CDR3 is 20 residues. The CDR3 bases are TGCGCCAGCAGCCAACTGGGACTAGCGGGGGGGCGCCGTGGTGGCGAGACCCAGTACTTC. The encoded protein is CASSQLGLAGGRRGGETQYF.

The V call is TRBV11-2, the J call TRBJ2-1, with a weak D call TRBD2 (6 bases). Germline V gene lookup returns CDR1 SGHAT and CDR2 FQNNGV. V lost 6 bases and J 2 bases, leaving 14 bases between the germline ends. The CDR3 contains 15 residues. As DNA, the CDR3 is TGTGCCAGCAGTCTACGGGGAGGCACCTACAATGAGCAGTTCTTC. It yields the protein CASSLRGGTYNEQFF. Variable domain in full (rest from reference TRBV11-2 and TRBJ2-1): EAGVAQSPRYKIIEKRQSVAFWCNPISGHATLYWYQQILGQGPKLLIQFQNNGVVDDSQLPKDRFSAERLKGVDSTLKIQPAKLEDSAVYLCASSLRGGTYNEQFFGPGTRLTVL.

The chain links TRBV7-2 to TRBJ1-3; maybe TRBD1 (5 bases). CDR1 is SGHTA and CDR2 is FQGNSA in the germline V gene. Trimming took off 1 base at V and 0 bases at J, with 7 bases between the two ends. The CDR3 has 15 residues. CDR3 nucleotide sequence: TGTGCCAGCAGCTTAGACAGGCGCTCTGGAAACACCATATATTTT. It yields the protein CASSLDRRSGNTIYF. Using reference TRBV7-2 and TRBJ1-3 for the parts outside the CDR3, the full variable domain is GAGVSQSPSNKVTEKGKDVELRCDPISGHTALYWYRQSLGQGLEFLIYFQGNSAPDKSGLPSDRFSAERTGGSVSTLTIQRTQQEDSAVYLCASSLDRRSGNTIYFGEGSWLTVV.

This chain joins TRBV7-2 and TRBJ2-2; TRBD2 matches 10 bases. CDR1 is SGHTA and CDR2 is FQGNSA in the germline V gene. Trimming took 5 bases from V and 6 from J; bases not matched to a gene: 12. The length of the CDR3 is 17 residues. DNA of the CDR3: TGTGCCAGCAGCGAGGGGAAAGGACTAGCGGTTCCCGGGGAGCTGTTTTTT. Amino acids: CASSEGKGLAVPGELFF. Looking up the rest from reference TRBV7-2 and TRBJ2-2 gives the full variable domain: GAGVSQSPSNKVTEKGKDVELRCDPISGHTALYWYRQSLGQGLEFLIYFQGNSAPDKSGLPSDRFSAERTGGSVSTLTIQRTQQEDSAVYLCASSEGKGLAVPGELFFGEGSRLTVL.